Following are 32 T cell receptor beta chains from one sample sequenced in a study of Graves' ophthalmopathy and Graves' hyperthyroidism. Beta-chain TCR CDR3 regions were amplified from RNA transcripts. Scientists carried out first-round RT-PCR using HTBI primers and then a second-round multiplex PCR. TCRdb re-called the multiplex PCR reads with MiXCR, one entry per CDR3 protein. The sample yields about 400,000 distinct CDR3 sequences, 15% seen once. Sequenced material: peripheral blood. The source is a woman aged 18-29 years with stable Graves' hyperthyroidism.

This clonotype was found many times. The chain has TRBV10-1 and TRBJ2-7; unclear D gene. Deletions cut 0 bases from V and 6 bases from J, with 9 bases between. Germline assignment: CDR1 WNHNN and CDR2 SYGVQD (reference sequence). The length of the CDR3 is 13 residues. CDR3 sequence (DNA): TGCGCCAGCAGTGAGTCTGCTCGTGGCGAGCAGTACTTC. As protein: CASSESARGEQYF.

This clonotype appeared once. V usage is TRBV30 and J usage is TRBJ1-2, with no clear D. The germline V gene has CDR1 GTSNPN and CDR2 SVGIG (reference sequence). V shed 3 bases and J shed 4 bases, with 6 bases lying between them. This CDR3 contains 11 residues. This chain's CDR3 is CAWSKAYGYTF. The DNA for the CDR3 is TGTGCCTGGAGCAAGGCCTATGGCTACACCTTC.

V is TRBV5-1 and J is TRBJ1-1; tentative D call: TRBD1 (5 bases). V was clipped by 7 bases and J by 1 base, with 14 bases between them. Germline-derived CDR1 and CDR2 are SGHRS and YFSETQ. CDR3 size: 14 residues. The CDR3 region has the DNA TGCGCCAGCTATATTGCCGGGGGGAACACTGAAGCTTTCTTT. Protein product: CASYIAGGNTEAFF.

V usage is TRBV4-1 and J usage is TRBJ1-2; the D is unclear. The germline V and J ends were trimmed by 4 bases and 0 bases, with 9 bases remaining between them. Germline V CDR1 and CDR2: MGHRA, YSYEKL. The CDR3 sequence is 14 residues long. In DNA, the CDR3 is TGCGCCAGCAGCCGCCCTGGGACTAACTATGGCTACACCTTC. Protein: CASSRPGTNYGYTF.

J is TRBJ1-6 and V is TRBV6-1; no clear D gene. The CDR3 consists of 12 residues. Per the germline V gene, CDR1 is MNHNS and CDR2 is SASEGT. With 7 bases removed from V and 12 bases from J, the gap between germline ends came to 13 bases. CDR3 coding DNA: TGTGCCAGCATATACGGGCCCTTACCCCTCCACTTT. It translates to CASIYGPLPLHF.

This clonotype was detected many times. This chain uses TRBV20-1 with TRBJ1-1; D might be TRBD1 (5 bases). Per the germline V gene, CDR1 is DFQATT and CDR2 is SNEGSKA (reference sequence). The CDR3 is made up of 14 amino acids. V lost 2 bases, J lost 1 base, and 11 bases lay in between. The DNA of the CDR3 is TGCAGTGCTAGACCGGGACTCCAGAACACTGAAGCTTTCTTT. It is translated as CSARPGLQNTEAFF.

Remarks on this clonotype: Because it lacks the conserved phenylalanine or tryptophan at the end, this CDR3 is likely a read error. The gene calls are TRBV5-4 and TRBJ1-2, with unresolved D. Deletions cut 4 bases from V and 4 bases from J, with 8 bases between. Germline CDR1 and CDR2: SGHNT and YYREEE (reference sequence). CDR3 length: 12 amino acids. CDR3 in amino acids: CASSASGYGYTC. In DNA form, the CDR3 reads TGTGCCAGCAGCGCCAGTGGCTATGGCTACACCTGC.

This clonotype was recorded many times. The rearrangement joins TRBV7-2 to TRBJ2-5; D remains unclear. Germline V lookup: CDR1 SGHTA, CDR2 FQGNSA. The ends were cut back, 2 bases at V and 1 base at J, with 11 bases in the middle. This CDR3 has 15 residues. The chain's CDR3 is CASSLTPRGQETQYF. The CDR3 DNA is TGTGCCAGCAGCTTAACCCCCCGTGGCCAAGAGACCCAGTACTTC.

This rearrangement joins TRBV6-1 to TRBJ1-6; maybe TRBD1 (5 bases). Germline CDR1 MNHNS, CDR2 SASEGT. This CDR3 is built from 11 residues. Trimming pared 7 bases from V and 13 bases from J, leaving 11 bases between. The CDR3 DNA is TGTGCCAGCAAGGGGAGCTCGCCCCTCCACTTT. Translation gives CASKGSSPLHF.

This clonotype has at least ten counts. A read error is possible here, since a much larger clone lies one base away. The chain couples TRBV6-1 to TRBJ1-1; TRBD1 might be the D (5 bases). Germline CDR1 is MNHNS and CDR2 is SASEGT. CDR3 length: 15 residues. Here the CDR3 DNA reads TGTGCCAGCAGTAGGGGTAAAGGGATGAACACTAAAGCTTTCTTT. It encodes CASSRGKGMNTKAFF.

There are many counts of this clonotype. The CDR3, as DNA: TGTGCCAGCAGTTTAATTTTAGGACAGGGGCTAGCGGAAGCTTTCTTT. Its protein product is CASSLILGQGLAEAFF. The chain couples TRBV12-3 or TRBV12-4 to TRBJ1-1, with TRBD1 matching 9 bases. J gave up 8 bases and V 2 bases, and 12 bases lay outside the gene matches. This CDR3 is 16 amino acids long.

This clonotype showed up many times. The rearrangement uses TRBV6-5 and TRBJ2-7, with D perhaps assigned TRBD1 or TRBD2 (6 bases each). Germline loops: CDR1 MNHEY, CDR2 SVGAGI. CDR3 length: 14 amino acids. Trimming shortened V by 7 bases and J by 6 bases, and 19 bases separated the two germline ends. The CDR3, as DNA: TGTGCCAGCATGGCTAGTTGGGGGGCTAGCGAGCAGTACTTC. Encoded protein: CASMASWGASEQYF.

This clonotype came up many times. The chain is built from TRBV11-1 and TRBJ1-2, with 10 nucleotides matching TRBD1. This CDR3 is built from 17 residues. The V gene end was trimmed by 1 base and the J gene end by 1 base; junction bases not matched to a gene: 6. In germline, CDR1 is SGHAT, CDR2 FQDESV (reference sequence). This CDR3 reads CASSLVAGQGNNYGYTF. The CDR3 DNA reads TGTGCCAGCAGCTTAGTAGCGGGACAGGGGAATAACTATGGCTACACCTTC.

Note on this clonotype: The junction does not match germline at one end; this may be a read error. The chain joins TRBV12-3 or TRBV12-4 to TRBJ1-5; D is undetermined. There are 12 residues in the CDR3. The CDR3 loop is CASSSGNQPEHF. Here the CDR3 DNA reads TGTGCCAGCAGTTCCGGAAATCAGCCCGAGCATTTT.

This clonotype was picked up many times. CDR3 bases: TGTGCCAGCAGCCAAGACAGGGGGACCACTGAAGCTTTCTTT. Amino acid sequence: CASSQDRGTTEAFF. The chain carries TRBV12-3 or TRBV12-4 and TRBJ1-1, with 9 bases lining up with TRBD1. The CDR3 spans 14 residues. V gave up 6 bases and J gave up 4 bases; unmatched junction bases: 6.

Many counts were recorded for this clonotype. The chain uses TRBV12-3 or TRBV12-4 and TRBJ1-2; maybe TRBD1 (5 bases). V gave up 6 bases and J gave up 8 bases, with 19 bases separating them. The CDR3 is 14 amino acids. CDR3 in DNA: TGTGCCAGCAGCCCGGGGCGGGGTCTCGAGGGCTACACCTTC. Its protein is CASSPGRGLEGYTF.

The sample holds a few counts of this clonotype. Given a much more abundant clone one base away, this may be a read error. The CDR3 DNA follows: TGTGTCAGCAGCTTAGGGAGACTTTTAGAGACCCAGTACTTC. Translating gives CVSSLGRLLETQYF. The V call is TRBV11-2, the J call TRBJ2-5, with a tentative D call TRBD2 (5 bases). The CDR3 covers 14 residues. The germline V gene encodes CDR1 SGHAT and CDR2 FQNNGV.

This clonotype was seen more than once but under ten times. The chain uses TRBV6-2 or TRBV6-3 and TRBJ2-3, with 8 positions matching TRBD2. Germline V gene sequence: CDR1 MNHEY, CDR2 SVGEGT. The junction had 9 bases not matched to a gene; V was cut back by 2 bases and J by 2 bases. The CDR3 is 17 residues long. The CDR3 nucleotides read TGTGCCAGCAGTTACAATTGGCTAGCGGGCCTCACAGATACGCAGTATTTT. Protein product: CASSYNWLAGLTDTQYF.

V and J are TRBV6-2 or TRBV6-3 and TRBJ2-7, with 7 positions matching TRBD1. V shed 2 bases, J shed 6 bases, and the junction held 7 bases outside the gene matches. The V gene's germline CDR1 is MNHEY and CDR2 SVGEGT. The CDR3 is 14 amino acids. For the CDR3, the DNA is TGTGCCAGCAGTTACGGTGACAGGGTAGCCGAGCAGTACTTC. Amino acid sequence: CASSYGDRVAEQYF.

This clonotype was seen ten or more times. CDR3 amino acids: CASIQQGGKGYTF. Written as DNA, the CDR3 is TGTGCCAGCATCCAGCAAGGGGGGAAGGGCTACACCTTC. V gene TRBV28 combines with J gene TRBJ1-2; a possible D gene is TRBD1 (6 bases). From germline, CDR1 is MDHEN and CDR2 SYDVKM. V lost 7 bases and J 8 bases, leaving 17 bases between the germline ends. There are 13 residues in the CDR3.

This clonotype was found many times. For the CDR3, the DNA is TGTGCCAGCAGTTTTCAGGGGTCGGTGGGAGCTTTCTTT. It specifies CASSFQGSVGAFF. The rearrangement links TRBV12-3 or TRBV12-4 to TRBJ1-1; TRBD1 is a possible D gene (6 bases). The CDR3 runs to 13 residues. Trimming removed 3 bases at V and 10 bases at J, with 15 bases between.

The sample holds many counts of this clonotype. The J gene is TRBJ2-2, the V gene TRBV19, with D possibly matching TRBD1 (6 bases). V lost 7 bases to trimming and J lost 0 bases, with 12 bases between them. The CDR3 runs to 15 residues. Germline V gene data show CDR1 as LNHDA and CDR2 as SQIVND (reference sequence). The CDR3 loop reads CASTARTANTGELFF. Written as DNA, the CDR3 is TGTGCCAGTACTGCCCGGACAGCGAACACCGGGGAGCTGTTTTTT.

This clonotype has ten or more counts. The rearrangement links TRBV12-3 or TRBV12-4 to TRBJ1-1; D gene uncertain. V was trimmed by 5 bases and J by 1 base, leaving 14 bases between them. The CDR3 runs 15 residues. Written as DNA, the CDR3 is TGTGCCAGCAGTCCAGCCCTCGGGCCGAACACTGAAGCTTTCTTT. Translating it yields CASSPALGPNTEAFF.

This clonotype was seen only a few times. The chain joins TRBV10-1 to TRBJ2-7; TRBD2 aligns across 7 bases. This CDR3 region has 14 residues. The V gene end was trimmed by 4 bases and the J gene end by 3 bases; junction bases not matched to a gene: 6. The germline V gene has CDR1 WNHNN and CDR2 SYGVQD (reference sequence). CDR3 nucleotides: TGCGCCAGCAGTGCAAAGCGGGGATTCTACGAGCAGTACTTC. Its translation is CASSAKRGFYEQYF.

This clonotype was detected many times. This chain joins TRBV20-1 and TRBJ1-3, with D possibly matching TRBD1 (5 bases). CDR3 length: 14 amino acids. Germline V CDR1 and CDR2: DFQATT, SNEGSKA (reference sequence). Trimming took 3 bases from V and 10 from J, leaving 19 bases between them. CDR3 loop: CSARGDLREDTIYF. In DNA form, the CDR3 reads TGCAGTGCTAGGGGGGACCTAAGAGAGGATACCATATATTTT.

This clonotype was found a few times. This chain connects TRBV12-3 or TRBV12-4 to TRBJ2-5; 10 bases fit TRBD2. The junction had 5 bases not matched to a gene; V was cut back by 6 bases and J by 4 bases. CDR3 length equals 14 residues. The chain's CDR3 is CASSRSSGGETQYF. The DNA for the CDR3 is TGTGCCAGCAGCCGGTCTAGCGGGGGAGAGACCCAGTACTTC.

The chain joins TRBV30 to TRBJ1-2; the match to TRBD1 covers 8 bases. The germline gives CDR1 GTSNPN, CDR2 SVGIG (reference sequence). With 4 bases clipped from V and 3 bases from J, the junction kept 4 bases outside the gene matches. CDR3 length equals 13 residues. The CDR3 sequence: CAWTGQGYYGYTF. The DNA for the CDR3 is TGTGCCTGGACTGGACAGGGATACTATGGCTACACCTTC.

The chain employs TRBV20-1 and TRBJ2-7, with 8 bases identical to TRBD2. This CDR3 is 12 amino acids long. The germline CDR1 and CDR2 sequences are DFQATT and SNEGSKA (reference sequence). Germline trimming cut 3 bases from V and 6 bases from J; bases unmatched to any gene: 4. DNA for the CDR3: TGCAGTGCTAGCGGGGGGGCCGCCGAGCAGTACTTC. Translation gives CSASGGAAEQYF.

This clonotype was seen ten or more times. The J gene is TRBJ1-1, the V gene TRBV27; no firm D call. Trimming removed 2 bases from V and 4 bases from J, with 8 bases in between. From germline, CDR1 is MNHEY and CDR2 SMNVEV (reference sequence). CDR3 length equals 13 residues. The CDR3 protein is CASSLAWGTEAFF. CDR3 DNA: TGTGCCAGCAGTTTAGCGTGGGGCACTGAAGCTTTCTTT.

Worth noting for this clonotype: One end of the junction is discordant with germline, which a read error may explain. The J gene is TRBJ2-4, the V gene TRBV6-1, with D unresolved. Germline V gene lookup returns CDR1 MNHNS and CDR2 SASEGT. The CDR3 is 11 amino acids. The CDR3 loop reads CASSPGTIKYF. CDR3 nucleotide sequence: TGTGCCAGCAGCCCCGGCACCATTAAGTACTTC.

This clonotype was seen repeatedly, ten times or more. This chain connects TRBV5-1 to TRBJ1-1; TRBD1 matches at 7 bases. The CDR3 consists of 15 residues. Germline CDR1 is SGHRS and CDR2 is YFSETQ. J lost 10 bases, V lost 0 bases, and 12 bases had no gene match. CDR3 region: CASSLGQSTGSVAFF. The CDR3 DNA sequence: TGCGCCAGCAGCTTGGGGCAGTCGACAGGGTCGGTAGCTTTCTTT.

This clonotype has a count of ten or more. A much larger clonotype is one base distant, so this may be a read error. The chain uses TRBV6-2 or TRBV6-3 and TRBJ2-5; D is uncertain. Germline lookup yields CDR1 MNHEY and CDR2 SVGEGT. The CDR3 runs 13 residues. The CDR3 sequence is CVSSYGQQETQYF. The CDR3 nucleotides are TGTGTCAGCAGTTACGGGCAGCAAGAGACCCAGTACTTC.